The T cell receptor beta chain described here comes from a study of CD8 T cells in Susac syndrome. Patients having Susac syndrome satisfied recently defined diagnostic criteria for definite or probable disease. The ends were cut back, 6 bases at V and 4 bases at J, with 6 bases in the middle. The CDR3 has 11 residues. CDR1 and CDR2 (germline): SGHTA, FQGTGA. Reverse transcription of roughly 0.5 to 1 ug RNA was carried out with random hexamers. TCRdb re-derived calls from the immunoSEQ multiplex PCR reads in MiXCR, one entry per CDR3 protein. Of over 150,000 distinct CDR3 sequences listed, just under 95% are singletons.

Sequencing was carried out using CD4+ T cells from PBMCs. This chain joins TRBV7-3 and TRBJ2-5; D not resolved. The source is a human donor with Susac syndrome. CDR3 sequence: CASSDGETQYF. The CDR3 DNA follows: TGTGCCAGCAGTGACGGAGAGACCCAGTACTTC.